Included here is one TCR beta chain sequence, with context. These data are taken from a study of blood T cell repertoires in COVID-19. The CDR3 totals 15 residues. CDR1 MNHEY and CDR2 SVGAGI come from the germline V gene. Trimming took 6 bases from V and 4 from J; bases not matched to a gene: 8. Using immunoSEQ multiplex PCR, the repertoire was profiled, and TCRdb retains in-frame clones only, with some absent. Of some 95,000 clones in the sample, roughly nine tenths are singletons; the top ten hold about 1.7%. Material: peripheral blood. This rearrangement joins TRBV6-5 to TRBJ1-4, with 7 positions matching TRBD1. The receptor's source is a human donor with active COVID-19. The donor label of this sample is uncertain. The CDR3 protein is CASRGRDSINEKLFF. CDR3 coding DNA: TGTGCCAGCAGGGGCCGGGACAGCATTAATGAAAAACTGTTTTTT.